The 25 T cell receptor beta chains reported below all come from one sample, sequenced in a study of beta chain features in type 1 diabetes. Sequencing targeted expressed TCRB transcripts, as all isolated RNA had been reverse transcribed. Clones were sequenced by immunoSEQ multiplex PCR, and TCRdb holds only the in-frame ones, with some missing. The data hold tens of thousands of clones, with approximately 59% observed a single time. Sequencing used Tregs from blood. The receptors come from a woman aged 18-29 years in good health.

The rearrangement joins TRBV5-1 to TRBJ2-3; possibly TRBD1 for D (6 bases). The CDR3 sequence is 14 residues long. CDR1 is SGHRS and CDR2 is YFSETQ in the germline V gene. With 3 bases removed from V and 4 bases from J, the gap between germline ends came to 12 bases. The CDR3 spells CASSWGTRADTQYF. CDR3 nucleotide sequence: TGCGCCAGCAGCTGGGGGACAAGGGCAGATACGCAGTATTTT.

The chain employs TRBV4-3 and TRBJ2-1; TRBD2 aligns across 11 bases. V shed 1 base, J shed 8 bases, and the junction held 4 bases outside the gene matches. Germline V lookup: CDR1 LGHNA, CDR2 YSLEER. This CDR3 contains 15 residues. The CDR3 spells CASSQGSGGAYEQFF. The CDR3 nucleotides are TGCGCCAGCAGCCAAGGTAGCGGGGGGGCATATGAGCAGTTCTTC.

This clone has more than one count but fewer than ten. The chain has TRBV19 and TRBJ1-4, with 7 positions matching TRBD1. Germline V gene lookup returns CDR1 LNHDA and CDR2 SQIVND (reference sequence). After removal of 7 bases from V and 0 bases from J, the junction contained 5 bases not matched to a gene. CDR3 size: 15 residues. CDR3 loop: CASKGTDATNEKLFF. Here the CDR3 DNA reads TGTGCCAGTAAAGGGACAGACGCAACTAATGAAAAACTGTTTTTT.

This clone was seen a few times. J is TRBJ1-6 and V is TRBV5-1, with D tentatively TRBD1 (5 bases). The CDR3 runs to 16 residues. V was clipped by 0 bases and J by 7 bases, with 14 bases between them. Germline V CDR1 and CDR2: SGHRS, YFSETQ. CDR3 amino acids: CASSLALQGGNSPLHF. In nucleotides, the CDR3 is TGCGCCAGCAGCTTGGCCTTGCAGGGTGGAAATTCACCCCTCCACTTT.

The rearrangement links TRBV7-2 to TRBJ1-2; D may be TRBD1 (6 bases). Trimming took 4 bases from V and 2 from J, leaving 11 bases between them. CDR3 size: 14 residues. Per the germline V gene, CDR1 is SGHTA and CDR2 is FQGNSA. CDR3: CASSSTTGNYGYTF. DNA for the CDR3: TGTGCCAGCAGCTCAACGACAGGAAACTATGGCTACACCTTC.

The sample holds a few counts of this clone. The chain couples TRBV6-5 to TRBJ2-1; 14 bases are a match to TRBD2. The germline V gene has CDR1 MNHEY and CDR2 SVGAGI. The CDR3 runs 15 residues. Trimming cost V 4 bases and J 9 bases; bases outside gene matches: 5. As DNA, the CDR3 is TGTGCCAGCAGTTTAGGGACTAGCGGGAGAATTGAGCAGTTCTTC. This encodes CASSLGTSGRIEQFF.

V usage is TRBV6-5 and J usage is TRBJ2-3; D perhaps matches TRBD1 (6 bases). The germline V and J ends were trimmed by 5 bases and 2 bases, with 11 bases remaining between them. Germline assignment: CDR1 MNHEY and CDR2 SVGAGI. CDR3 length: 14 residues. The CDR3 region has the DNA TGTGCCAGCAGTCAGGGACAAGTCACAGATACGCAGTATTTT. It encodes CASSQGQVTDTQYF.

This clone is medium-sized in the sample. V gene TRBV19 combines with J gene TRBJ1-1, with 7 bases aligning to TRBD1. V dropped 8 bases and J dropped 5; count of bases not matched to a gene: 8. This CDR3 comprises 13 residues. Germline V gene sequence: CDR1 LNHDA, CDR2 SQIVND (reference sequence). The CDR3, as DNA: TGTGCCAGTGGAACACAGGGGCGGACTGAAGCTTTCTTT. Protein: CASGTQGRTEAFF.

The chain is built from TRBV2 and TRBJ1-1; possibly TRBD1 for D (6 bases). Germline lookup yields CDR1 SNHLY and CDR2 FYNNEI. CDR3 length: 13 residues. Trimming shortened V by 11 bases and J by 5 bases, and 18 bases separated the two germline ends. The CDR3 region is CAHGGGLRTEAFF. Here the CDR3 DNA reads TGTGCCCATGGGGGGGGGCTGAGAACTGAAGCTTTCTTT.

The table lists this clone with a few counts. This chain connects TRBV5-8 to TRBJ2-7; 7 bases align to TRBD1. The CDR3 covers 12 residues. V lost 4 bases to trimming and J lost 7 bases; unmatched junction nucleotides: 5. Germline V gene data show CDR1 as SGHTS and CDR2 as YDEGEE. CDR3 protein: CASSHDRVEQYF. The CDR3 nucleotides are TGTGCCAGCAGCCACGACAGGGTTGAGCAGTACTTC.

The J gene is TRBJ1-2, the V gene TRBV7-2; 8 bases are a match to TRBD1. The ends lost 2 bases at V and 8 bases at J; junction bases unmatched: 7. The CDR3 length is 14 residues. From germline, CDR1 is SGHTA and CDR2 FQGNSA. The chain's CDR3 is CASSLPGRTGGYTF. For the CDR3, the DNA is TGTGCCAGCAGCTTACCGGGAAGGACAGGGGGCTACACCTTC. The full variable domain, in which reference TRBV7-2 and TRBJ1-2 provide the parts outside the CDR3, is GAGVSQSPSNKVTEKGKDVELRCDPISGHTALYWYRQSLGQGLEFLIYFQGNSAPDKSGLPSDRFSAERTGGSVSTLTIQRTQQEDSAVYLCASSLPGRTGGYTFGSGTRLTVV.

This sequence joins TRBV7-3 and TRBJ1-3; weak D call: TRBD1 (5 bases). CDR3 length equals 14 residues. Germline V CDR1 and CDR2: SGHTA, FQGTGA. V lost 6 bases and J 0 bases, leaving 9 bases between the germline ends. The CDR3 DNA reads TGTGCCAGCAGTCCAGGGTACTCTGGAAACACCATATATTTT. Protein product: CASSPGYSGNTIYF.

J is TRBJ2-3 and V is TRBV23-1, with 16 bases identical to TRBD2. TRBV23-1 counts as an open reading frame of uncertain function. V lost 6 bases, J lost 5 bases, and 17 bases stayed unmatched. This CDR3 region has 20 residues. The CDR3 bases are TGCGCCAGCAGCCCCTTTAAGGAGGGACTAGCGGGGGGGCGTCAAGATACGCAGTATTTT. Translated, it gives CASSPFKEGLAGGRQDTQYF.

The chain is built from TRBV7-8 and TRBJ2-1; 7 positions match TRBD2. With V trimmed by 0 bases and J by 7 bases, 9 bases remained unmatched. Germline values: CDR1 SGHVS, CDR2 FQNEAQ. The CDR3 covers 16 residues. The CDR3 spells CASSLAGGGTDNEQFF. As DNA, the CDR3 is TGTGCCAGCAGCTTAGCTGGCGGGGGAACTGATAATGAGCAGTTCTTC.

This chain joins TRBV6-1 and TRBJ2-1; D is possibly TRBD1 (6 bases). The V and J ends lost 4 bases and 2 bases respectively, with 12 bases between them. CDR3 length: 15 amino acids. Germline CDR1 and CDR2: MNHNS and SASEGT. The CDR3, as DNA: TGTGCCAGCAGTGCTATAGGGGGACCCTACAATGAGCAGTTCTTC. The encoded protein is CASSAIGGPYNEQFF.

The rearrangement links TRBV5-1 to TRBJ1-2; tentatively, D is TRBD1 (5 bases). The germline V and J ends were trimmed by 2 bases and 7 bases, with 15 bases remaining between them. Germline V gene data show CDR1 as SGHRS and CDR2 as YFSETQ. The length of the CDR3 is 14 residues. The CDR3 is CASSFPAGGAGYTF. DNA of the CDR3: TGCGCCAGCAGCTTCCCCGCGGGGGGAGCTGGCTACACCTTC.

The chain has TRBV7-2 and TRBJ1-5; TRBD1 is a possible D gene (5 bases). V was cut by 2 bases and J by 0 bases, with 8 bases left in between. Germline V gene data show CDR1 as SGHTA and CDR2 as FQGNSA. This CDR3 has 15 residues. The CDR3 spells CASSLWGGSNQPQHF. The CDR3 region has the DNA TGTGCCAGCAGCTTATGGGGGGGTAGCAATCAGCCCCAGCATTTT. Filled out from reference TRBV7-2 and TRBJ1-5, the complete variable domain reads GAGVSQSPSNKVTEKGKDVELRCDPISGHTALYWYRQSLGQGLEFLIYFQGNSAPDKSGLPSDRFSAERTGGSVSTLTIQRTQQEDSAVYLCASSLWGGSNQPQHFGDGTRLSIL.

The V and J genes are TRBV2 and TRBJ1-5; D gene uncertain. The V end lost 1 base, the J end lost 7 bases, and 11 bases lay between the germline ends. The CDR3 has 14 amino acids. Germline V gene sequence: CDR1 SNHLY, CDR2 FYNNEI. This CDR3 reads CASSEGGLKQPQHF. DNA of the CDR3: TGTGCCAGCAGTGAAGGTGGGCTCAAGCAGCCCCAGCATTTT.

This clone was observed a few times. The DNA of the CDR3 is TGCGCCAGCAGCTTAGACAGGGCCCAAACCTACGAGCAGTACTTC. It specifies CASSLDRAQTYEQYF. The V gene is TRBV5-1, the J gene TRBJ2-7; 7 bases line up with TRBD1. The J segment lost 2 bases and the V segment lost 2 bases, leaving 7 bases of the junction unmatched. Germline assignment: CDR1 SGHRS and CDR2 YFSETQ. The CDR3 extends over 15 amino acids.

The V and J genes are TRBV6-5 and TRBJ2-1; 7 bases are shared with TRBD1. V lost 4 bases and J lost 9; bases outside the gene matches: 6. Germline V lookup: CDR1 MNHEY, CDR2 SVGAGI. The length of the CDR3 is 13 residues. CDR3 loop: CASSSRRGLEQFF. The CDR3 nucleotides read TGTGCCAGCAGTTCCCGTAGGGGGCTTGAGCAGTTCTTC.

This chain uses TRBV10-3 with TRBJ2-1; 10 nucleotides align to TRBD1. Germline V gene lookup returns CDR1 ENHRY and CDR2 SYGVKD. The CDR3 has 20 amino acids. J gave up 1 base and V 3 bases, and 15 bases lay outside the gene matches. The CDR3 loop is CAISDRDRGTQAKSYNEQFF. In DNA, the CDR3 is TGTGCCATCAGTGACCGGGACAGGGGTACCCAGGCCAAGTCCTACAATGAGCAGTTCTTC.

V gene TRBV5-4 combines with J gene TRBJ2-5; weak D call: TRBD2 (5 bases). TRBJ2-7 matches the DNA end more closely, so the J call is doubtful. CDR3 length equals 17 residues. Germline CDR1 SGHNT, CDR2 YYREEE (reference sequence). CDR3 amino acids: CASSLPVTVGEVHEQYF. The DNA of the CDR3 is TGTGCCAGCAGCTTGCCAGTTACAGTGGGAGAGGTCCACGAGCAGTACTTC.

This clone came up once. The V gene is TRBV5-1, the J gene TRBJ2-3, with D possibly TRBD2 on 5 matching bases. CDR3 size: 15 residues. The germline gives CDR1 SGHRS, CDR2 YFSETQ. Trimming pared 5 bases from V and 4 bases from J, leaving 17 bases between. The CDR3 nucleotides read TGCGCCAGCAGGGAGGCGGGCCGGAGTGCAGATACGCAGTATTTT. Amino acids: CASREAGRSADTQYF. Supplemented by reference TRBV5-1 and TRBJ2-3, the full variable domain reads KAGVTQTPRYLIKTRGQQVTLSCSPISGHRSVSWYQQTPGQGLQFLFEYFSETQRNKGNFPGRFSGRQFSNSRSEMNVSTLELGDSALYLCASREAGRSADTQYFGPGTRLTVL.

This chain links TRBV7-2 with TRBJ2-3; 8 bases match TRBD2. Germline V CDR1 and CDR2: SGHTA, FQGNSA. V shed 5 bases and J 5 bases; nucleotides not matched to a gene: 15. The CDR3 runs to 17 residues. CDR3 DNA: TGTGCCAGCAGCCCACAGCGGGGGAGTCTATTCAGAGATACGCAGTATTTT. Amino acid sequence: CASSPQRGSLFRDTQYF.

The CDR3 sequence is CASSEWGQGLGKLFF. CDR3 coding DNA: TGTGCCAGCAGTGAATGGGGACAGGGTTTAGGAAAACTGTTTTTT. This chain joins TRBV6-1 and TRBJ1-4; 9 bases fit TRBD1. The germline V gene encodes CDR1 MNHNS and CDR2 SASEGT. The V segment lost 2 bases and the J segment 10 bases; nucleotides outside the gene matches: 8. This CDR3 has 15 residues.